This T cell receptor beta chain was captured by sequencing in a study of T cells in Graves' hyperthyroidism and ophthalmopathy. Study context: Peripheral blood was secured at the point of initial diagnosis, before any treatment.

Trimming left V 8 bases short and J 0 bases short, with 8 bases between. The CDR3 spans 13 residues. CDR1 and CDR2 from the germline V gene are MDHEN and SYDVKM. RNA transcripts gave rise to amplified TCR beta CDR3 regions. HTBI primers were the set used in a first-round RT-PCR of the TCR CDR3. From the multiplex PCR reads, TCRdb called clonotypes with MiXCR, one entry per CDR3 protein. Of about 530,000 distinct CDR3 sequences in the sample, 17% were seen once. The study, taken as a whole, reports: Ophthalmopathy, as predicted by the model, came a median 6.5 months after the prediction. Blood held most thyroid clonotypes expanded above 0.001 frequency.

With regard to this clonotype: Its specificity is unknown.

The receptor's source is a woman aged 18-30 years with Graves' ophthalmopathy. The chain is built from TRBV28 and TRBJ1-5, with D unresolved. Input material: blood. CDR3 loop: CASRSDSNQPQHF. The CDR3 bases are TGTGCCAGCCGTTCAGATAGCAATCAGCCCCAGCATTTT.